The entry below gives a single T cell receptor (beta chain) sequence along with its context. This sample is drawn from a study of cytomegalovirus exposure and HLA in healthy donors. Primers included in the PCR were 60 Vbeta and 13 Jbeta primers. Profiled with immunoSEQ multiplex PCR; TCRdb holds only in-frame clones, not every one. Counted here are 95,000 to 150,000 clones, about 78% occurring once; the ten biggest clones make up 8% to 8.5%. This sequence originates from a woman in her 40s in good health and CMV-seropositive. Sequenced: PBMCs.

DNA of the CDR3: TGTGCCATCAGCCCGACAGGGCTTGGCTACACCTTC. Its translation: CAISPTGLGYTF. This sequence joins TRBV10-3 and TRBJ1-2; 7 bases are a match to TRBD1. Germline trimming cut 6 bases from V and 7 bases from J; bases unmatched to any gene: 5. This CDR3 region has 12 residues. Germline V gene data show CDR1 as ENHRY and CDR2 as SYGVKD.